This T cell receptor beta chain was identified during a study of spatial heterogeneity in lung cancer. In the study overall: About 73 TRACERx patients with early, untreated non-small cell lung cancer donated samples.

Time point in this sample: blood at routine non-recurrence follow-up after resection. This clonotype occurred a few times. One entry per CDR3 protein results from TCRdb running MiXCR on the 5' RACE reads. Among approximately 110,000 distinct CDR3 sequences listed, under 14% were seen once. The input for sequencing was PBMCs, taken at follow-up. This clonotype was obtained from a female donor with early-stage non-small cell lung cancer.

In DNA form, the CDR3 reads TGTGCCAGCAGTCGGACTAGCGGGAGGGCCGGAGAGACCCAGTACTTC. Its translation is CASSRTSGRAGETQYF. The V and J genes are TRBV12-3 or TRBV12-4 and TRBJ2-5; 15 nucleotides agree with TRBD2. The CDR3 spans 16 residues. Unmatched junction bases numbered 5, after V lost 5 bases and J lost 4 bases.